One sample yielded the 9 T cell receptor beta chains listed below, sequenced in a study of neurological immune-mediated disorders. TCRdb called the 5' RACE reads again in MiXCR, with one record for every CDR3 protein. The top ten clones hold approximately 3.6% of a sample with around 38,000 distinct CDR3 sequences, more than 14% of them seen once. The source material was CD4+ T cells from blood. The receptors were sampled from a woman aged 60 to 75 with HTLV-1-associated myelopathy (HAM/TSP).

This clonotype was seen at least ten times. The V gene is TRBV29-1, the J gene TRBJ1-1; maybe TRBD1 (5 bases). CDR1 and CDR2 (germline): SQVTM, ANQGSEA. This CDR3 is 12 amino acids long. V lost 3 bases, J lost 5 bases, and 10 bases lay in between. CDR3 DNA: TGCAGCGTTGAGGGTGGGGCAACTGAAGCTTTCTTT. Translation gives CSVEGGATEAFF.

This clonotype showed up many times. The chain joins TRBV9 to TRBJ2-7, with 9 bases that match TRBD1. The CDR3 runs to 14 residues. V lost 2 bases to trimming and J lost 5 bases; unmatched junction nucleotides: 5. The germline gives CDR1 SGDLS, CDR2 YYNGEE. The CDR3, as DNA: TGTGCCAGCAGCGTGGGGACAGGGTTTGACGAGCAGTACTTC. It encodes CASSVGTGFDEQYF.

This clonotype has ten or more counts. The CDR3 DNA sequence: TGTGCCAGCAGCTTAGGTATAGCGGGGAGGTTTAGCGACAATGAGCAGTTCTTC. Amino acid sequence: CASSLGIAGRFSDNEQFF. The chain uses TRBV7-2 and TRBJ2-1, with 8 nucleotides matching TRBD2. V trimming: 1 base; J trimming: 5 bases; junction bases outside the gene matches: 13. Germline V CDR1 and CDR2: SGHTA, FQGNSA. CDR3 length equals 18 residues.

This clonotype has ten or more counts. The chain is built from TRBV10-3 and TRBJ2-7; TRBD2 aligns across 10 bases. Germline loops: CDR1 ENHRY, CDR2 SYGVKD. This CDR3 has 16 residues. Trimming took 3 bases from V and 0 from J; bases not matched to a gene: 5. CDR3 region: CAISDHSGGLSYEQYF. The CDR3 DNA reads TGTGCCATCAGTGACCATAGCGGGGGGCTCTCCTACGAGCAGTACTTC.

This clonotype was recorded many times. The CDR3 DNA follows: TGCGCCAGCAGCTTGCTGAGCGGTTACGAGCAGTACTTC. Protein product: CASSLLSGYEQYF. The chain has TRBV5-1 and TRBJ2-7, with D possibly TRBD2 on 5 matching bases. The CDR3 runs 13 residues. Germline lookup yields CDR1 SGHRS and CDR2 YFSETQ. V gave up 1 base and J gave up 4 bases, with 9 bases separating them.

This clonotype was recorded at least ten times. This chain connects TRBV6-1 to TRBJ1-5; D remains ambiguous. CDR3 length: 11 residues. Germline CDR1 is MNHNS and CDR2 is SASEGT. The V and J ends lost 2 bases and 11 bases respectively, with 7 bases between them. The CDR3 DNA follows: TGTGCCAGCAGTGAAATCTCTGCCCAGCATTTT. Its translation: CASSEISAQHF.

This clonotype was recorded many times. V gene TRBV4-1 combines with J gene TRBJ2-3; no firm D call. CDR1 is MGHRA, CDR2 YSYEKL, per germline. The CDR3 spans 12 residues. V was pared by 0 bases and J by 3 bases, with 1 base between. The CDR3 region is CASSQETDTQYF. The DNA of the CDR3 is TGCGCCAGCAGCCAAGAGACAGATACGCAGTATTTT.

This clonotype was seen at least ten times. V is TRBV5-1 and J is TRBJ1-2, with a possible D match to TRBD1 (5 bases). Germline V gene data show CDR1 as SGHRS and CDR2 as YFSETQ. The CDR3 sequence is 16 residues long. Trimming took off 0 bases at V and 0 bases at J, with 12 bases between the two ends. CDR3 DNA: TGCGCCAGCAGCTTGGGAGGAGACAGATCTAACTATGGCTACACCTTC. Translated, it gives CASSLGGDRSNYGYTF.

This clonotype appeared many times. This sequence joins TRBV3-1 and TRBJ2-5; TRBD2 aligns across 12 bases. The CDR3 covers 15 residues. V lost 4 bases to trimming and J lost 5 bases; unmatched junction nucleotides: 5. Germline V CDR1 and CDR2: LGHDT, YNNKEL (reference sequence). CDR3 in DNA: TGTGCCAGCAGCCGGACAGGGACTAGCGGGGAGACCCAGTACTTC. Protein sequence: CASSRTGTSGETQYF.